These T cell receptor beta chains were read from a single sample in a study of blood T cell repertoires in COVID-19. Method: immunoSEQ multiplex PCR; TCRdb's copy keeps in-frame clones and lacks some. This sample yields 140,000 or so clones, of which 88% are seen a single time; about 10% belongs to the top ten. The sample taken for sequencing was peripheral blood. The receptors shown here come from a man in his sixties with active or convalescent COVID-19. Each CDR3 is given with its conserved first and last residue. D genes are given only for firm matches. The size field is filled for only some rows; it gives once, few, many or a size class.

TRBV18,.,TRBD1,TRBJ1-2,CASSELDRVNYGYTF,TGTGCCAGCTCCGAACTGGACAGGGTTAACTATGGCTACACCTTC
TRBV4-3,.,TRBD2,TRBJ2-4,CASSQDPASGVAKNIQYF,TGCGCCAGCAGCCAAGATCCGGCTAGCGGGGTAGCCAAAAACATTCAGTACTTC
TRBV28,.,TRBD1,TRBJ2-7,CASRGQGKVYEQYF,TGTGCCAGCAGGGGACAGGGAAAAGTCTACGAGCAGTACTTC
TRBV11-3,.,TRBD2,TRBJ2-1,CASSRTSGNEQFF,TGTGCCAGCAGCCGGACTAGCGGGAATGAGCAGTTCTTC
TRBV6-5,once,.,TRBJ2-2,CASSYFKGVGTGELFF,TGTGCCAGCAGTTACTTTAAGGGGGTGGGAACCGGGGAGCTGTTTTTT
TRBV30,.,TRBD1,TRBJ1-1,CAWSVQGVAEAFF,TGTGCCTGGAGTGTACAGGGGGTCGCTGAAGCTTTCTTT
TRBV7-3,.,.,TRBJ1-2,CASSLNPGFHGYTF,TGTGCCAGCAGCTTAAATCCGGGTTTTCATGGCTACACCTTC
TRBV18,few,TRBD2,TRBJ2-1,CASSPRSGRAGEQFF,TGTGCCAGCTCACCACGCAGCGGGAGAGCGGGGGAGCAGTTCTTC
TRBV28,.,.,TRBJ1-1,CASSSGAGTQYTEAFF,TGTGCCAGCAGCTCTGGAGCGGGGACCCAGTACACTGAAGCTTTCTTT
TRBV6-5,few,.,TRBJ1-1,CASGKTGTNTEAFF,TGTGCCAGCGGTAAGACAGGCACGAACACTGAAGCTTTCTTT
TRBV11-2,.,.,TRBJ2-5,CASSLDGIGETQYF,TGTGCCAGCAGCTTAGACGGGATAGGAGAGACCCAGTACTTC
TRBV10-3,.,TRBD2,TRBJ2-1,CAISNPGLAANEQFF,TGTGCCATCAGCAACCCGGGACTAGCGGCAAATGAGCAGTTCTTC
TRBV5-6,.,TRBD1,TRBJ1-5,CASSLGQGHYSNQPQHF,TGTGCCAGCAGCTTGGGACAGGGGCATTATAGCAATCAGCCCCAGCATTTT
TRBV19,.,.,TRBJ2-7,CASSPPMGPNEQYF,TGTGCCAGTAGTCCCCCAATGGGGCCGAACGAGCAGTACTTC
TRBV7-3,.,TRBD2,TRBJ2-1,CASSLTSGKNEQFF,TGTGCCAGCAGCTTAACTAGCGGGAAGAATGAGCAGTTCTTC
TRBV6-1,.,TRBD1,TRBJ1-4,CASSDRDRLNEKLFF,TGTGCCAGCAGTGACCGGGACAGGTTAAATGAAAAACTGTTTTTT
TRBV2,.,.,TRBJ1-2,CASSESEGWDGYTF,TGTGCCAGCAGTGAGTCGGAGGGCTGGGATGGCTACACCTTC
TRBV5-1,.,.,TRBJ2-2,CASTPQGTGELFF,TGCGCCAGCACCCCCCAGGGCACCGGGGAGCTGTTTTTT
TRBV5-4,.,TRBD2,TRBJ2-7,CASRTSGAYEQYF,TGTGCCAGCAGGACTAGCGGTGCCTACGAGCAGTACTTC
TRBV7-3,.,TRBD2,TRBJ2-2,CASSRGGVYTGELFF,TGTGCCAGCAGCCGCGGGGGGGTATACACCGGGGAGCTGTTTTTT
TRBV20-1,.,TRBD2,TRBJ2-7,CSASYPPGLAAYEQYF,TGCAGTGCTAGTTACCCCCCGGGACTAGCGGCGTACGAGCAGTACTTC
TRBV29-1,.,.,TRBJ2-3,CSVEASDTQYF,TGCAGCGTTGAAGCGTCAGATACGCAGTATTTT
TRBV20-1,.,.,TRBJ2-7,CSARTSEQYF,TGCAGTGCTAGGACTTCCGAGCAGTACTTC
TRBV4-2,.,.,TRBJ2-3,CASSQATRASTDTQYF,TGTGCCAGCAGCCAGGCGACTAGAGCTAGCACAGATACGCAGTATTTT
TRBV7-9,.,.,TRBJ1-4,CASSQGAIGSNEKLFF,TGTGCCAGCAGTCAAGGGGCTATAGGGTCTAATGAAAAACTGTTTTTT
TRBV7-2,.,.,TRBJ1-1,CASSFDRGGTEAFF,TGTGCCAGCAGCTTCGACAGAGGGGGCACTGAAGCTTTCTTT
TRBV24-1,.,TRBD2,TRBJ2-1,CATSDPSGRASNEQFF,TGTGCCACCAGTGATCCTAGCGGGAGGGCCTCCAATGAGCAGTTCTTC
TRBV27,once,TRBD2,TRBJ2-1,CASSLKASGIKSGFF,TGTGCCAGCAGTTTAAAGGCTAGCGGGATCAAATCGGGGTTCTTC
TRBV2,.,TRBD1,TRBJ2-1,CASSTTGYEQFF,TGTGCCAGCAGTACGACAGGGTATGAGCAGTTCTTC
TRBV10-2,.,TRBD2,TRBJ2-1,CASGGLAGGTNEQFF,TGCGCCAGCGGGGGACTAGCGGGAGGCACCAATGAGCAGTTCTTC
TRBV28,once,.,TRBJ1-2,CASTFAGRLNYGYTF,TGTGCCAGCACTTTCGCCGGCAGGCTTAACTATGGCTACACCTTC
TRBV7-3,.,.,TRBJ2-2,CASSLSQGTIGELFF,TGTGCCAGCAGCTTAAGTCAGGGGACGATCGGGGAGCTGTTTTTT